Sequencing of this T cell receptor beta chain was carried out in a study of blood T cells in healthy people across ages. The individuals who served as donors were healthy Caucasians living in Russia, aged roughly 6 to 95. CDR3 length equals 12 residues. In germline, CDR1 is SGHRS, CDR2 YFSETQ. V was pared by 3 bases and J by 6 bases, with 10 bases between. It was with a sample-barcoded 5' primer and a J-beta primer mix that a second PCR of roughly 6 to 12 cycles was run. TCRdb itself ran the 5' RACE reads through MiXCR, one entry per CDR3 protein. The profile shows 650,000 to 800,000 distinct CDR3 sequences, over 40% of them singletons. Study-wide results and limits: Older individuals had lower TCR beta diversity per million T cells (the decline was roughly linear). Both naive CD4+ cell counts and diversity were greater in long-lived donors than in aged donors. Considered underestimates were the diversity estimates obtained from one million T cells.

This clonotype was detected many times. Its antigen is unidentified. This chain joins TRBV5-1 and TRBJ2-7, with D unresolved. The TCR sequence derives from a woman older than 75 in good health. The material sequenced was blood. The CDR3 DNA reads as TGCGCCAGCAGCTCGGATGGCGGCGAGCAGTACTTC. The encoded protein is CASSSDGGEQYF.